Each of the 25 T cell receptor beta chains below was sequenced from the same sample in a study of graft-versus-host responses after intestinal transplantation. Antigens of these TCRs are unknown. Using immunoSEQ multiplex PCR, the repertoire was profiled, and TCRdb retains in-frame clones only, with some absent. Of tens of thousands of clones in the sample, about 91% are singletons; the top ten hold 7.6%. The material sequenced was unstimulated CD8+ T cells sorted from spleen or lymph node cells, taken before transplant. Receptors were obtained from a human donor who was the organ donor for an intestinal transplant.

The chain uses TRBV9 and TRBJ2-2; D is undetermined. Looked up from germline, CDR1 is SGDLS and CDR2 is YYNGEE. This CDR3 is 13 amino acids long. The V and J ends lost 0 bases and 5 bases respectively, with 5 bases between them. The CDR3 region has the DNA TGTGCCAGCAGCGTAGGGTTGACCGGGGAGCTGTTTTTT. Amino acid sequence: CASSVGLTGELFF.

The chain combines TRBV7-6 with TRBJ1-3; 7 bases agree with TRBD1. From germline, CDR1 is SGHVS and CDR2 FNYEAQ. The junction had 2 bases not matched to a gene; V was cut back by 3 bases and J by 0 bases. The CDR3 has 15 residues. For the CDR3, the DNA is TGTGCCAGCAGCTTGGGACAGAACTCTGGAAACACCATATATTTT. As protein: CASSLGQNSGNTIYF.

V and J are TRBV7-2 and TRBJ2-7, with 7 nucleotides matching TRBD1. Germline V gives CDR1 SGHTA, CDR2 FQGNSA. This CDR3 is 14 amino acids long. Trimming removed 5 bases from V and 6 bases from J; junction bases left unmatched: 10. The CDR3 DNA is TGTGCCAGCAGCCCCCAGACAGGGATGGGCGAGCAGTACTTC. Amino acid sequence: CASSPQTGMGEQYF.

This clone was seen just once. V and J are TRBV28 and TRBJ2-3, with 10 bases aligning to TRBD2. Looked up from germline, CDR1 is MDHEN and CDR2 is SYDVKM. V trimming: 2 bases; J trimming: 1 base; junction bases outside the gene matches: 0. The CDR3 covers 15 residues. In DNA, the CDR3 is TGTGCCAGCAGTTTAGGGACTAGCGGCACAGATACGCAGTATTTT. It codes for CASSLGTSGTDTQYF.

J is TRBJ2-7 and V is TRBV19, with 7 positions matching TRBD2. Germline CDR1 is LNHDA and CDR2 is SQIVND (reference sequence). CDR3 length equals 14 residues. With 7 bases clipped from V and 6 bases from J, the junction kept 12 bases outside the gene matches. The CDR3 loop is CASTNTGTTIEQYF. The CDR3 bases are TGTGCCAGTACCAATACCGGGACTACAATCGAGCAGTACTTC.

This clone was seen once. This chain joins TRBV9 and TRBJ2-5; weak D call: TRBD1 (7 bases). Judging by the DNA end, TRBJ2-7 fits better; the J call may be wrong. The germline gives CDR1 SGDLS, CDR2 YYNGEE. This CDR3 region has 15 residues. CDR3 nucleotide sequence: TGTGCCAGCAGCTCAGGGGGGACGGGTTCCTACGAGCAGTACTTC. It is translated as CASSSGGTGSYEQYF.

This sequence joins TRBV14 and TRBJ2-1; D gene unclear. V lost 5 bases, J lost 1 base, and 0 bases lay in between. The length of the CDR3 is 11 residues. Germline assignment: CDR1 SGHDN and CDR2 FVKESK. CDR3 sequence: CASSSYNEQFF. The CDR3 DNA reads as TGTGCCAGCAGCTCCTACAATGAGCAGTTCTTC.

J is TRBJ1-5 and V is TRBV5-5, with D perhaps matching TRBD1 (5 bases). The CDR3 extends over 15 amino acids. Trimming stripped 4 bases from V and 9 bases from J, with 20 bases between. Germline V gene sequence: CDR1 SGHKS, CDR2 YYEKEE (reference sequence). The CDR3 protein is CASSGTGTQLRPQHF. The DNA for the CDR3 is TGTGCCAGCAGCGGAACCGGGACTCAGCTTCGGCCCCAGCATTTT. Drawing the rest from reference TRBV5-5 and TRBJ1-5, the complete variable domain is DAGVTQSPTHLIKTRGQQVTLRCSPISGHKSVSWYQQVLGQGPQFIFQYYEKEERGRGNFPDRFSARQFPNYSSELNVNALLLGDSALYLCASSGTGTQLRPQHFGDGTRLSIL.

The chain couples TRBV28 to TRBJ2-5; the match to TRBD2 covers 7 bases. Gene TRBJ2-7 matches the end of the DNA better, so the J call may be wrong. Per germline, CDR1 MDHEN and CDR2 SYDVKM. The CDR3 extends over 16 amino acids. CDR3: CASSARGAGVSYEQYF. The CDR3 region has the DNA TGTGCCAGCAGCGCCCGAGGGGCGGGAGTCTCCTACGAGCAGTACTTC.

The rearrangement links TRBV5-1 to TRBJ2-7; no clear D gene. This CDR3 spans 13 amino acids. Germline values: CDR1 SGHRS, CDR2 YFSETQ. The V end lost 4 bases, the J end lost 0 bases, and 8 bases lay between the germline ends. The CDR3: CASSRESSYEQYF. The CDR3 region has the DNA TGCGCCAGCAGCAGGGAAAGCTCCTACGAGCAGTACTTC. The variable domain in full, with the rest retrieved from reference TRBV5-1 and TRBJ2-7, is KAGVTQTPRYLIKTRGQQVTLSCSPISGHRSVSWYQQTPGQGLQFLFEYFSETQRNKGNFPGRFSGRQFSNSRSEMNVSTLELGDSALYLCASSRESSYEQYFGPGTRLTVT.

This sequence joins TRBV27 and TRBJ2-2, with 10 positions matching TRBD2. Looked up from germline, CDR1 is MNHEY and CDR2 is SMNVEV (reference sequence). The CDR3 loop spans 16 amino acids. V shed 6 bases and J 3 bases; nucleotides not matched to a gene: 7. CDR3 nucleotides: TGTGCCAGCAGACCTGGGACTAGCGCGTACACCGGGGAGCTGTTTTTT. It translates to CASRPGTSAYTGELFF.

The chain employs TRBV11-2 and TRBJ2-1, with 9 bases identical to TRBD2. Germline CDR1 and CDR2: SGHAT and FQNNGV. V shed 1 base, J shed 8 bases, and the junction held 6 bases outside the gene matches. The length of the CDR3 is 15 residues. The CDR3 here is CASSLGGRGIDEQFF. CDR3 nucleotides: TGTGCCAGCAGCTTAGGCGGGAGGGGGATCGATGAGCAGTTCTTC.

The chain's CDR3 is CASSYSQYNSPLHF. CDR3 nucleotides: TGTGCCAGCAGTTACAGTCAGTATAATTCACCCCTCCACTTT. The chain has TRBV6-6 and TRBJ1-6; D not certain. The length of the CDR3 is 14 residues. V dropped 2 bases and J dropped 4 bases, with 6 bases sitting between them. Germline CDR1 is MNHNY and CDR2 is SVGAGI (reference sequence).

Only one count was recorded for this clone. This chain uses TRBV2 with TRBJ2-7; tentative D call: TRBD1 (6 bases). The V end was cut by 6 bases, the J end by 2 bases, with 14 bases between. Germline loops: CDR1 SNHLY, CDR2 FYNNEI. The CDR3 runs 14 residues. CDR3 sequence: CASSHSQGPYEQYF. The CDR3 DNA reads TGTGCCAGCAGCCACTCACAGGGTCCCTACGAGCAGTACTTC.

The J gene is TRBJ1-2, the V gene TRBV9; 9 bases align to TRBD1. This CDR3 contains 14 residues. V shed 0 bases, J shed 5 bases, and the junction held 2 bases outside the gene matches. In germline, CDR1 is SGDLS, CDR2 YYNGEE. CDR3 nucleotides: TGTGCCAGCAGCGTAGGGACAGGGGCTTATGGCTACACCTTC. Residues: CASSVGTGAYGYTF.

J is TRBJ2-7 and V is TRBV5-1; D call uncertain. Germline-derived CDR1 and CDR2 are SGHRS and YFSETQ. The CDR3 runs 13 residues. V was trimmed by 0 bases and J by 1 base, leaving 5 bases between them. The CDR3 reads CASSLATSYEQYF. Here the CDR3 DNA reads TGCGCCAGCAGCTTGGCCACATCCTACGAGCAGTACTTC.

This clone has just one count. The chain recombines TRBV6-5 with TRBJ2-3; D gene unclear. V was pared by 8 bases and J by 11 bases, with 5 bases between. This CDR3 comprises 8 residues. Germline CDR1 is MNHEY and CDR2 is SVGAGI. CDR3 amino acids: CASARQYF. CDR3 nucleotide sequence: TGTGCCAGCGCTAGGCAGTATTTT.

J is TRBJ2-7 and V is TRBV4-1; D tentatively fits TRBD1 or TRBD2 (5 bases each). V lost 3 bases, J lost 3 bases, and 12 bases lay in between. The CDR3 is 14 amino acids. Looked up from germline, CDR1 is MGHRA and CDR2 is YSYEKL. CDR3 coding DNA: TGCGCCAGCAGCCATTCCGGGGCATTCTACGAGCAGTACTTC. Translation gives CASSHSGAFYEQYF.

V is TRBV9 and J is TRBJ1-1; D is possibly TRBD1 (6 bases). Germline CDR1 and CDR2: SGDLS and YYNGEE. The CDR3 is 14 amino acids. Between the trimmed V and J ends, which lost 2 bases and 2 bases, there was a span of 10 bases. The CDR3 spells CASSVGQPNTEAFF. DNA for the CDR3: TGTGCCAGCAGCGTTGGACAGCCTAACACTGAAGCTTTCTTT.

This chain connects TRBV4-1 to TRBJ1-1; a weak D match, TRBD1 (6 bases). The length of the CDR3 is 15 residues. The germline V and J ends were trimmed by 5 bases and 5 bases, with 18 bases remaining between them. CDR1 MGHRA and CDR2 YSYEKL come from the germline V gene. The CDR3 DNA follows: TGCGCCAGCAGCTCCCCAGGGGCGCCGGGGACTGAAGCTTTCTTT. It encodes CASSSPGAPGTEAFF.

This sequence joins TRBV11-1 and TRBJ2-2; 8 bases line up with TRBD1. The CDR3 totals 17 residues. The junction had 8 bases not matched to a gene; V was cut back by 1 base and J by 4 bases. CDR1 and CDR2 (germline): SGHAT, FQDESV (reference sequence). CDR3 sequence (DNA): TGTGCCAGCAGCTTAGTTGGGGGACAGGTTCTCACCGGGGAGCTGTTTTTT. Protein: CASSLVGGQVLTGELFF.

The chain employs TRBV11-2 and TRBJ2-1, with D hard to call. Germline V gene data show CDR1 as SGHAT and CDR2 as FQNNGV. V lost 2 bases, J lost 4 bases, and 3 bases lay in between. The CDR3 has 12 amino acids. CDR3 in amino acids: CASSLFYNEQFF. DNA of the CDR3: TGTGCCAGCAGCTTATTTTACAATGAGCAGTTCTTC.

V gene TRBV7-9 combines with J gene TRBJ1-1; a weak D match, TRBD1 (6 bases). The CDR3 totals 14 residues. Trimming removed 8 bases from V and 6 bases from J, with 19 bases in between. Germline assignment: CDR1 SEHNR and CDR2 FQNEAQ (reference sequence). CDR3 coding DNA: TGTGCCAGCGGGGCTGCAGCAGGGGTTGCTGAAGCTTTCTTT. Amino acid sequence: CASGAAAGVAEAFF.

This sequence joins TRBV5-1 and TRBJ1-1; D is unresolved. Germline V lookup: CDR1 SGHRS, CDR2 YFSETQ. The CDR3 covers 15 residues. V was clipped by 1 base and J by 6 bases, with 16 bases between them. This CDR3 reads CASSLLGARGAEAFF. The DNA of the CDR3 is TGCGCCAGCAGCTTGCTCGGAGCCCGGGGTGCTGAAGCTTTCTTT.

The chain carries TRBV21-1 and TRBJ2-3; the tabulated D call, TRBD2, remains unverified against the DNA. TRBV21-1 represents a pseudogene. This CDR3 spans 22 amino acids. CDR3 sequence reads: CASSKRRDETSNPPLFTDTQYF. CDR3 sequence (DNA): TGTGCCAGCAGCAAACGGCGAGACGAAACTAGCAATCCCCCTCTATTCACAGATACGCAGTATTTT.